These T cell receptor beta chains were read from a single sample in a study of T cells in localized non-small cell lung cancer. The assay was immunoSEQ multiplex PCR, and TCRdb's table has in-frame clones only and misses some. The sample shows about 130,000 clones, roughly 90% of them seen only once. The sequencing here drew on peripheral blood, taken before any cancer treatment. Receptors were obtained from a female donor of 60 years or more with stage I lung adenocarcinoma. The CDR3 runs from the conserved cysteine through the conserved F or W. The order of the fields is J gene, CDR3 length, D gene, clone size, V gene, CDR3 protein, CDR3 DNA. D genes are given only for firm matches. The size field is filled for only some rows; it gives once, few, many or a size class.

j_call: TRBJ2-2
cdr3_length: 13
d_call: -
clone_size: -
v_call: TRBV2
cdr3_aa: CASQQMNTGELFF
cdr3_nt: TGTGCCAGCCAGCAAATGAACACCGGGGAGCTGTTTTTT

j_call: TRBJ2-1
cdr3_length: 12
d_call: -
clone_size: -
v_call: TRBV30
cdr3_aa: CAWVSRGNEQFF
cdr3_nt: TGTGCCTGGGTTAGCAGGGGAAATGAGCAGTTCTTC

j_call: TRBJ2-6
cdr3_length: 18
d_call: -
clone_size: -
v_call: TRBV4-2
cdr3_aa: CASSALNKGYSRANVLTF
cdr3_nt: TGTGCCAGCAGCGCACTGAACAAAGGTTACAGTCGGGCCAACGTCCTGACTTTC

j_call: TRBJ2-7
cdr3_length: 13
d_call: TRBD1
clone_size: -
v_call: TRBV2
cdr3_aa: CASYRDSEYEQYF
cdr3_nt: TGTGCCAGCTACCGGGACAGCGAGTACGAGCAGTACTTC

j_call: TRBJ1-2
cdr3_length: 11
d_call: TRBD1
clone_size: -
v_call: TRBV30
cdr3_aa: CAWSTGVGYTF
cdr3_nt: TGTGCCTGGAGCACAGGGGTAGGCTACACCTTC

j_call: TRBJ2-5
cdr3_length: 15
d_call: -
clone_size: few
v_call: TRBV15
cdr3_aa: CATSRDAEAQETQYF
cdr3_nt: TGTGCCACCAGCAGAGATGCGGAGGCCCAAGAGACCCAGTACTTC

j_call: TRBJ1-1
cdr3_length: 14
d_call: TRBD1
clone_size: once
v_call: TRBV10-3
cdr3_aa: CAISGDRGGPEAFF
cdr3_nt: TGTGCCATCAGTGGAGACAGGGGAGGTCCTGAAGCTTTCTTT

j_call: TRBJ2-1
cdr3_length: 13
d_call: -
clone_size: -
v_call: TRBV7-3
cdr3_aa: CASSLGYRNEQFF
cdr3_nt: TGTGCCAGCAGCTTGGGGTACCGCAATGAGCAGTTCTTC

j_call: TRBJ2-7
cdr3_length: 15
d_call: TRBD2
clone_size: -
v_call: TRBV7-9
cdr3_aa: CASSLMAGAHYEQYF
cdr3_nt: TGTGCCAGCAGCTTAATGGCGGGAGCCCACTACGAGCAGTACTTC

j_call: TRBJ2-3
cdr3_length: 15
d_call: TRBD2
clone_size: -
v_call: TRBV29-1
cdr3_aa: CSVLGLAVRTDTQYF
cdr3_nt: TGCAGCGTTTTGGGACTAGCGGTACGCACAGATACGCAGTATTTT

j_call: TRBJ2-7
cdr3_length: 15
d_call: TRBD2
clone_size: -
v_call: TRBV6-1
cdr3_aa: CASRGLAGSNYEQYF
cdr3_nt: TGTGCCAGCAGGGGACTAGCGGGAAGTAACTACGAGCAGTACTTC

j_call: TRBJ2-1
cdr3_length: 13
d_call: -
clone_size: -
v_call: TRBV7-7
cdr3_aa: CASSLGLANEQFF
cdr3_nt: TGTGCCAGCAGCCTGGGACTTGCTAATGAGCAGTTCTTC

j_call: TRBJ2-1
cdr3_length: 14
d_call: -
clone_size: -
v_call: TRBV5-1
cdr3_aa: CASSRRADTLVQFF
cdr3_nt: TGCGCCAGCAGCCGGAGGGCAGATACTTTGGTACAGTTCTTC

j_call: TRBJ2-6
cdr3_length: 16
d_call: -
clone_size: few
v_call: TRBV30
cdr3_aa: CAWSGTGFSGANVLTF
cdr3_nt: TGTGCCTGGAGTGGAACAGGGTTTTCTGGGGCCAACGTCCTGACTTTC

j_call: TRBJ1-1
cdr3_length: 13
d_call: -
clone_size: -
v_call: TRBV18
cdr3_aa: CASSPGLNTEAFF
cdr3_nt: TGTGCCAGCTCACCCGGTCTGAACACTGAAGCTTTCTTT

j_call: TRBJ2-1
cdr3_length: 13
d_call: -
clone_size: -
v_call: TRBV10-3
cdr3_aa: CAIRGTDHNEQFF
cdr3_nt: TGTGCCATCAGAGGGACGGACCACAATGAGCAGTTCTTC

j_call: TRBJ2-1
cdr3_length: 16
d_call: -
clone_size: -
v_call: TRBV6-1
cdr3_aa: CASSVISGLGNNEQFF
cdr3_nt: TGTGCCAGCAGTGTTATCTCGGGACTGGGGAACAATGAGCAGTTCTTC

j_call: TRBJ2-6
cdr3_length: 22
d_call: TRBD1
clone_size: -
v_call: TRBV5-1
cdr3_aa: CASSQRQGAHPLRMVGANVLTF
cdr3_nt: TGCGCCAGCAGCCAGAGACAGGGGGCGCACCCCCTACGGATGGTTGGGGCCAACGTCCTGACTTTC

j_call: TRBJ2-1
cdr3_length: 15
d_call: TRBD2
clone_size: -
v_call: TRBV10-1
cdr3_aa: CASSDSGSPYNEQFF
cdr3_nt: TGCGCCAGCAGTGACAGCGGGAGTCCCTACAATGAGCAGTTCTTC

j_call: TRBJ2-3
cdr3_length: 17
d_call: TRBD2
clone_size: once
v_call: TRBV4-1
cdr3_aa: CASSQVGTSGSGDTQYF
cdr3_nt: TGCGCCAGCAGCCAAGTAGGAACTAGCGGTTCGGGAGATACGCAGTATTTT

j_call: TRBJ1-2
cdr3_length: 14
d_call: -
clone_size: -
v_call: TRBV11-2
cdr3_aa: CASSFVALNYGYTF
cdr3_nt: TGTGCCAGCAGCTTTGTCGCCCTTAACTATGGCTACACCTTC

j_call: TRBJ2-3
cdr3_length: 16
d_call: -
clone_size: -
v_call: TRBV7-8
cdr3_aa: CASSAGHLGGTDTQYF
cdr3_nt: TGTGCCAGCAGCGCAGGGCACCTCGGGGGCACAGATACGCAGTATTTT

j_call: TRBJ2-7
cdr3_length: 15
d_call: TRBD1
clone_size: -
v_call: TRBV5-1
cdr3_aa: CASSPRGAGGYEQYF
cdr3_nt: TGCGCCAGCAGCCCCCGTGGGGCAGGGGGCTACGAGCAGTACTTC

j_call: TRBJ1-1
cdr3_length: 13
d_call: -
clone_size: -
v_call: TRBV9
cdr3_aa: CASSVGGVFPAFF
cdr3_nt: TGTGCCAGCAGCGTTGGCGGCGTCTTCCCGGCCTTCTTT

j_call: TRBJ1-1
cdr3_length: 14
d_call: TRBD1
clone_size: -
v_call: TRBV5-4
cdr3_aa: CASSRQGVNTEAFF
cdr3_nt: TGTGCCAGCAGCCGGCAGGGGGTGAACACTGAAGCTTTCTTT

j_call: TRBJ1-1
cdr3_length: 14
d_call: -
clone_size: -
v_call: TRBV9
cdr3_aa: CASSESISDTEAFF
cdr3_nt: TGTGCCAGCAGCGAATCGATATCGGACACTGAAGCTTTCTTT

j_call: TRBJ1-2
cdr3_length: 17
d_call: -
clone_size: -
v_call: TRBV18
cdr3_aa: CASSPQKGRPLSDGYTF
cdr3_nt: TGTGCCAGCTCACCCCAGAAAGGGCGCCCACTGAGCGATGGCTACACCTTC

j_call: TRBJ2-1
cdr3_length: 16
d_call: -
clone_size: -
v_call: TRBV5-4
cdr3_aa: CASSFLATSSYNEQFF
cdr3_nt: TGTGCCAGCAGCTTTTTAGCGACAAGCTCCTACAATGAGCAGTTCTTC

j_call: TRBJ2-7
cdr3_length: 13
d_call: -
clone_size: -
v_call: TRBV10-1
cdr3_aa: CASSESFSTQQYF
cdr3_nt: TGCGCCAGCAGTGAGTCTTTTAGCACCCAGCAGTACTTC

j_call: TRBJ2-2
cdr3_length: 13
d_call: -
clone_size: -
v_call: TRBV9
cdr3_aa: CASSVVGAGELFF
cdr3_nt: TGTGCCAGCAGCGTAGTCGGCGCCGGGGAGCTGTTTTTT

j_call: TRBJ1-2
cdr3_length: 13
d_call: -
clone_size: -
v_call: TRBV18
cdr3_aa: CASSHTTDYGYTF
cdr3_nt: TGTGCCAGCTCACACACGACAGACTATGGCTACACCTTC

j_call: TRBJ2-3
cdr3_length: 13
d_call: -
clone_size: -
v_call: TRBV7-9
cdr3_aa: CASGVALTDTQYF
cdr3_nt: TGTGCCAGCGGCGTGGCCCTCACAGATACGCAGTATTTT

j_call: TRBJ1-2
cdr3_length: 18
d_call: TRBD1
clone_size: few
v_call: TRBV28
cdr3_aa: CASISRPTGGASNYGYTF
cdr3_nt: TGTGCCAGCATCTCTAGGCCGACAGGGGGCGCGTCGAACTATGGCTACACCTTC

j_call: TRBJ1-1
cdr3_length: 15
d_call: TRBD1
clone_size: -
v_call: TRBV11-2
cdr3_aa: CASIQLQGLVPEAFF
cdr3_nt: TGTGCCAGCATCCAATTACAGGGGCTCGTGCCTGAAGCTTTCTTT

j_call: TRBJ1-2
cdr3_length: 13
d_call: TRBD1
clone_size: -
v_call: TRBV7-6
cdr3_aa: CASSPTGAGDYTF
cdr3_nt: TGTGCCAGCAGCCCGACAGGGGCGGGCGACTACACCTTC

j_call: TRBJ2-1
cdr3_length: 15
d_call: TRBD2
clone_size: -
v_call: TRBV5-1
cdr3_aa: CASYSSGPTYNEQFF
cdr3_nt: TGCGCCAGCTACTCTAGCGGTCCCACCTACAATGAGCAGTTCTTC

j_call: TRBJ2-4
cdr3_length: 17
d_call: -
clone_size: many
v_call: TRBV28
cdr3_aa: CASSKGIIMGAKNIQYF
cdr3_nt: TGTGCCAGCAGTAAGGGCATCATAATGGGAGCCAAAAACATTCAGTACTTC

j_call: TRBJ1-4
cdr3_length: 15
d_call: TRBD1
clone_size: -
v_call: TRBV4-1
cdr3_aa: CASSHTGQGNEKLFF
cdr3_nt: TGCGCCAGCAGCCATACGGGACAGGGCAACGAAAAACTGTTTTTT

j_call: TRBJ2-7
cdr3_length: 14
d_call: TRBD1
clone_size: once
v_call: TRBV7-9
cdr3_aa: CASSLDRGHDEQYF
cdr3_nt: TGTGCCAGCAGCTTAGACAGGGGGCACGACGAGCAGTACTTC

j_call: TRBJ1-4
cdr3_length: 13
d_call: -
clone_size: -
v_call: TRBV19
cdr3_aa: CAVRGLGNEKLFF
cdr3_nt: TGTGCCGTTCGAGGGTTGGGCAATGAAAAACTGTTTTTT

j_call: TRBJ1-3
cdr3_length: 14
d_call: -
clone_size: -
v_call: TRBV5-1
cdr3_aa: CASSPDSSGNTIYF
cdr3_nt: TGCGCCAGCAGCCCGGACAGCTCTGGAAACACCATATATTTT

j_call: TRBJ2-7
cdr3_length: 14
d_call: -
clone_size: few
v_call: TRBV4-1
cdr3_aa: CASSQGQDSYEQYF
cdr3_nt: TGCGCCAGCAGCCAAGGACAGGACTCCTACGAGCAGTACTTC

j_call: TRBJ2-2
cdr3_length: 14
d_call: -
clone_size: -
v_call: TRBV5-4
cdr3_aa: CASSRDANTGELFF
cdr3_nt: TGTGCCAGCAGCAGGGACGCGAACACCGGGGAGCTGTTTTTT

j_call: TRBJ2-4
cdr3_length: 12
d_call: -
clone_size: -
v_call: TRBV6-1
cdr3_aa: CASCLAKNIQYF
cdr3_nt: TGTGCCAGCTGTTTAGCCAAAAACATTCAGTACTTC

j_call: TRBJ1-4
cdr3_length: 14
d_call: -
clone_size: -
v_call: TRBV2
cdr3_aa: CASSSDRLNEKLFF
cdr3_nt: TGTGCCAGCAGTTCGGACAGATTGAATGAAAAACTGTTTTTT

j_call: TRBJ1-5
cdr3_length: 15
d_call: TRBD1
clone_size: -
v_call: TRBV28
cdr3_aa: CASTPTAGGNQPQHF
cdr3_nt: TGTGCCAGCACCCCCACGGCAGGGGGAAATCAGCCCCAGCATTTT

j_call: TRBJ2-3
cdr3_length: 20
d_call: TRBD2
clone_size: -
v_call: TRBV23-1
cdr3_aa: CASSQFLTSWLAGEADTQYF
cdr3_nt: TGCGCCAGCAGTCAATTTTTAACGAGTTGGCTAGCGGGAGAAGCAGATACGCAGTATTTT

j_call: TRBJ2-5
cdr3_length: 15
d_call: TRBD1
clone_size: -
v_call: TRBV9
cdr3_aa: CASSAEGQGVETQYF
cdr3_nt: TGTGCCAGCAGCGCAGAGGGACAGGGTGTGGAGACCCAGTACTTC

j_call: TRBJ2-3
cdr3_length: 13
d_call: -
clone_size: -
v_call: TRBV11-3
cdr3_aa: CASSLRRGDTQYF
cdr3_nt: TGTGCCAGCAGCTTGCGGCGCGGAGATACGCAGTATTTT

j_call: TRBJ2-7
cdr3_length: 14
d_call: TRBD2
clone_size: -
v_call: TRBV28
cdr3_aa: CASMFSGSSYEQYF
cdr3_nt: TGTGCCAGCATGTTCAGCGGGAGCTCCTACGAGCAGTACTTC

j_call: TRBJ1-5
cdr3_length: 15
d_call: -
clone_size: -
v_call: TRBV10-3
cdr3_aa: CAISESGQGSQPQHF
cdr3_nt: TGTGCCATCAGTGAGTCGGGGCAGGGGTCTCAGCCCCAGCATTTT

j_call: TRBJ2-2
cdr3_length: 14
d_call: -
clone_size: -
v_call: TRBV5-1
cdr3_aa: CASSFQANTGELFF
cdr3_nt: TGCGCCAGCAGCTTTCAGGCGAACACCGGGGAGCTGTTTTTT

j_call: TRBJ2-6
cdr3_length: 15
d_call: -
clone_size: -
v_call: TRBV29-1
cdr3_aa: CSVSGAETGANVLTF
cdr3_nt: TGCAGCGTCTCGGGTGCGGAGACTGGGGCCAACGTCCTGACTTTC

j_call: TRBJ1-2
cdr3_length: 16
d_call: TRBD1
clone_size: -
v_call: TRBV9
cdr3_aa: CASSVDWTGRGYGYTF
cdr3_nt: TGTGCCAGCAGCGTAGATTGGACAGGGAGAGGCTATGGCTACACCTTC

j_call: TRBJ1-5
cdr3_length: 13
d_call: -
clone_size: -
v_call: TRBV29-1
cdr3_aa: CSGWAGGSQPQHF
cdr3_nt: TGCAGCGGGTGGGCGGGGGGCAGTCAGCCCCAGCATTTT

j_call: TRBJ2-5
cdr3_length: 13
d_call: TRBD2
clone_size: -
v_call: TRBV5-1
cdr3_aa: CASSWTSQETQYF
cdr3_nt: TGCGCCAGCAGCTGGACTAGCCAAGAGACCCAGTACTTC

j_call: TRBJ1-2
cdr3_length: 15
d_call: -
clone_size: -
v_call: TRBV28
cdr3_aa: CASMDTGVTRFGYTF
cdr3_nt: TGTGCCAGCATGGACACCGGGGTGACTCGTTTTGGCTACACCTTC

j_call: TRBJ2-1
cdr3_length: 16
d_call: TRBD2
clone_size: -
v_call: TRBV6-1
cdr3_aa: CASSGRDSPSGDKQFF
cdr3_nt: TGTGCCAGCAGTGGGCGGGACAGTCCTAGCGGGGATAAGCAGTTCTTC

j_call: TRBJ1-2
cdr3_length: 14
d_call: -
clone_size: -
v_call: TRBV28
cdr3_aa: CASSPDNRGDGYTF
cdr3_nt: TGTGCCAGCAGCCCGGACAATAGGGGGGATGGCTACACCTTC